A selection of T cell receptor beta chains follows, all from one sample in a study of T cell changes during pregnancy in multiple sclerosis. Here immunoSEQ multiplex PCR was the method, and the copy in TCRdb shows in-frame clones only, minus some. In the table there are fewer than 80,000 clones, 75% to 95% of which are singletons. Specimen: CD4+ T cells from peripheral blood mononuclear cells, collected in the third trimester of pregnancy. All receptors come from a female donor in good health, enrolled as a control in a pregnancy study. CDR3s include the opening cysteine and the closing phenylalanine or tryptophan. The D gene is left open where the match is weak. For some rows the clone size is stated as once, few or many, or as a class when expanded; others skip it.

size: once
V: TRBV9
D: -
J: TRBJ2-1
DNA: TGTGCCAGCAGCCGCGGGGCAGCCTTGCTTAACAATGAGCAGTTCTTC
CDR3: CASSRGAALLNNEQFF

size: -
V: TRBV4-2
D: -
J: TRBJ1-1
DNA: TGTGCCAGCAGCCAAGATCGAGGGGGAGAGGGTGAAGCTTTCTTT
CDR3: CASSQDRGGEGEAFF

size: -
V: TRBV7-8
D: -
J: TRBJ1-1
DNA: TGTGCCAGCAGCCCCCTAAGTTTACCAAGGGGCTCTGAAGCTTTCTTT
CDR3: CASSPLSLPRGSEAFF

size: -
V: TRBV6-5
D: -
J: TRBJ2-7
DNA: TGTGCCAGCAGTGTCAGGGGCCACGAGCAGTACTTC
CDR3: CASSVRGHEQYF

size: -
V: TRBV27
D: TRBD1
J: TRBJ2-7
DNA: TGTGCCAGCAGTCATGGACAGGTCACCTCCTACGAGCAGTACTTC
CDR3: CASSHGQVTSYEQYF

size: -
V: TRBV19
D: -
J: TRBJ2-7
DNA: TGTGCCAGTAGTATAGGTAGGAGGTATTCCTACGAGCAGTACTTC
CDR3: CASSIGRRYSYEQYF

size: -
V: TRBV6-5
D: TRBD2
J: TRBJ2-7
DNA: TGTGCCAGCAGTTTGGACCGGCGGGGGGGCTACGAGCAGTACTTC
CDR3: CASSLDRRGGYEQYF

size: once
V: TRBV5-4
D: -
J: TRBJ1-2
DNA: TGTGCCAGCAGCTCACAGGGCTCCCCTTACTATGGCTACACCTTC
CDR3: CASSSQGSPYYGYTF

size: few
V: TRBV6-1
D: -
J: TRBJ1-6
DNA: TGTGCCAGCAGGACAACAGCCTATAATTCACCCCTCCACTTT
CDR3: CASRTTAYNSPLHF

size: -
V: TRBV15
D: -
J: TRBJ2-7
DNA: TGTGCCACCAGCAGAGGCGTTAATGCGGGGTACGAGCAGTACTTC
CDR3: CATSRGVNAGYEQYF